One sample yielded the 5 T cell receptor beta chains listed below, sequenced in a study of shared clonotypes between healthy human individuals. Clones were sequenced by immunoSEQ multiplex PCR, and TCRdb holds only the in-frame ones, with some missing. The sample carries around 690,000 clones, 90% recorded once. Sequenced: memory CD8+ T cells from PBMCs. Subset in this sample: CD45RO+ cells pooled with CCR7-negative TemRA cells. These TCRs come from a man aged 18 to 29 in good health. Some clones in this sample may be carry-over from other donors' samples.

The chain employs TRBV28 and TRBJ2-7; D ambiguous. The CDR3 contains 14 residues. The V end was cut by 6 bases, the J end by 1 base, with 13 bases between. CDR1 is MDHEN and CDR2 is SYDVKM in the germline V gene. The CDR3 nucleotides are TGTGCCAGCAGCCAACGGTACGGGTCCTACGAGCAGTACTTC. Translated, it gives CASSQRYGSYEQYF.

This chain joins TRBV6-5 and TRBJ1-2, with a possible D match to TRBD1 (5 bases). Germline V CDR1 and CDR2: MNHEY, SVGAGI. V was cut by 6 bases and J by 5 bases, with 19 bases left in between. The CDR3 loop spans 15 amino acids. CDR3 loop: CASSPRVGREYGYTF. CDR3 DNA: TGTGCCAGCAGCCCACGGGTGGGGCGGGAATATGGCTACACCTTC.

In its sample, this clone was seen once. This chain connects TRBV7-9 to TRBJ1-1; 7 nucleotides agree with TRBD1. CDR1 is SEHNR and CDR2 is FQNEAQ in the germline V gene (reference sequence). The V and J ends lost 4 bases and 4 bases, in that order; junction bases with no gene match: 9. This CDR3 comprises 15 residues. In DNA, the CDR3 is TGTGCCAGCAGCTCGACAGGGCCCGAGGTCACTGAAGCTTTCTTT. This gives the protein CASSSTGPEVTEAFF.

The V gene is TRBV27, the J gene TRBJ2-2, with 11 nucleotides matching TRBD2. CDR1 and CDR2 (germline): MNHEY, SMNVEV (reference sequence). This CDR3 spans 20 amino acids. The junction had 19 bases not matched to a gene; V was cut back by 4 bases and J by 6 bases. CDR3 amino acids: CASSSPPLLAGVRSSGELFF. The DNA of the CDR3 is TGTGCCAGCAGTTCACCCCCACTACTAGCGGGAGTTAGAAGTTCCGGGGAGCTGTTTTTT.

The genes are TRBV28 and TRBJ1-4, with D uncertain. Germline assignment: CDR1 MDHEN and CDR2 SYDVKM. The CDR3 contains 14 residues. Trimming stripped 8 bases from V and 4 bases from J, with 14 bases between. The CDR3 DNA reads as TGTGCCAGCGGCCCAAGGGCCTTTAATGAAAAACTGTTTTTT. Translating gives CASGPRAFNEKLFF.